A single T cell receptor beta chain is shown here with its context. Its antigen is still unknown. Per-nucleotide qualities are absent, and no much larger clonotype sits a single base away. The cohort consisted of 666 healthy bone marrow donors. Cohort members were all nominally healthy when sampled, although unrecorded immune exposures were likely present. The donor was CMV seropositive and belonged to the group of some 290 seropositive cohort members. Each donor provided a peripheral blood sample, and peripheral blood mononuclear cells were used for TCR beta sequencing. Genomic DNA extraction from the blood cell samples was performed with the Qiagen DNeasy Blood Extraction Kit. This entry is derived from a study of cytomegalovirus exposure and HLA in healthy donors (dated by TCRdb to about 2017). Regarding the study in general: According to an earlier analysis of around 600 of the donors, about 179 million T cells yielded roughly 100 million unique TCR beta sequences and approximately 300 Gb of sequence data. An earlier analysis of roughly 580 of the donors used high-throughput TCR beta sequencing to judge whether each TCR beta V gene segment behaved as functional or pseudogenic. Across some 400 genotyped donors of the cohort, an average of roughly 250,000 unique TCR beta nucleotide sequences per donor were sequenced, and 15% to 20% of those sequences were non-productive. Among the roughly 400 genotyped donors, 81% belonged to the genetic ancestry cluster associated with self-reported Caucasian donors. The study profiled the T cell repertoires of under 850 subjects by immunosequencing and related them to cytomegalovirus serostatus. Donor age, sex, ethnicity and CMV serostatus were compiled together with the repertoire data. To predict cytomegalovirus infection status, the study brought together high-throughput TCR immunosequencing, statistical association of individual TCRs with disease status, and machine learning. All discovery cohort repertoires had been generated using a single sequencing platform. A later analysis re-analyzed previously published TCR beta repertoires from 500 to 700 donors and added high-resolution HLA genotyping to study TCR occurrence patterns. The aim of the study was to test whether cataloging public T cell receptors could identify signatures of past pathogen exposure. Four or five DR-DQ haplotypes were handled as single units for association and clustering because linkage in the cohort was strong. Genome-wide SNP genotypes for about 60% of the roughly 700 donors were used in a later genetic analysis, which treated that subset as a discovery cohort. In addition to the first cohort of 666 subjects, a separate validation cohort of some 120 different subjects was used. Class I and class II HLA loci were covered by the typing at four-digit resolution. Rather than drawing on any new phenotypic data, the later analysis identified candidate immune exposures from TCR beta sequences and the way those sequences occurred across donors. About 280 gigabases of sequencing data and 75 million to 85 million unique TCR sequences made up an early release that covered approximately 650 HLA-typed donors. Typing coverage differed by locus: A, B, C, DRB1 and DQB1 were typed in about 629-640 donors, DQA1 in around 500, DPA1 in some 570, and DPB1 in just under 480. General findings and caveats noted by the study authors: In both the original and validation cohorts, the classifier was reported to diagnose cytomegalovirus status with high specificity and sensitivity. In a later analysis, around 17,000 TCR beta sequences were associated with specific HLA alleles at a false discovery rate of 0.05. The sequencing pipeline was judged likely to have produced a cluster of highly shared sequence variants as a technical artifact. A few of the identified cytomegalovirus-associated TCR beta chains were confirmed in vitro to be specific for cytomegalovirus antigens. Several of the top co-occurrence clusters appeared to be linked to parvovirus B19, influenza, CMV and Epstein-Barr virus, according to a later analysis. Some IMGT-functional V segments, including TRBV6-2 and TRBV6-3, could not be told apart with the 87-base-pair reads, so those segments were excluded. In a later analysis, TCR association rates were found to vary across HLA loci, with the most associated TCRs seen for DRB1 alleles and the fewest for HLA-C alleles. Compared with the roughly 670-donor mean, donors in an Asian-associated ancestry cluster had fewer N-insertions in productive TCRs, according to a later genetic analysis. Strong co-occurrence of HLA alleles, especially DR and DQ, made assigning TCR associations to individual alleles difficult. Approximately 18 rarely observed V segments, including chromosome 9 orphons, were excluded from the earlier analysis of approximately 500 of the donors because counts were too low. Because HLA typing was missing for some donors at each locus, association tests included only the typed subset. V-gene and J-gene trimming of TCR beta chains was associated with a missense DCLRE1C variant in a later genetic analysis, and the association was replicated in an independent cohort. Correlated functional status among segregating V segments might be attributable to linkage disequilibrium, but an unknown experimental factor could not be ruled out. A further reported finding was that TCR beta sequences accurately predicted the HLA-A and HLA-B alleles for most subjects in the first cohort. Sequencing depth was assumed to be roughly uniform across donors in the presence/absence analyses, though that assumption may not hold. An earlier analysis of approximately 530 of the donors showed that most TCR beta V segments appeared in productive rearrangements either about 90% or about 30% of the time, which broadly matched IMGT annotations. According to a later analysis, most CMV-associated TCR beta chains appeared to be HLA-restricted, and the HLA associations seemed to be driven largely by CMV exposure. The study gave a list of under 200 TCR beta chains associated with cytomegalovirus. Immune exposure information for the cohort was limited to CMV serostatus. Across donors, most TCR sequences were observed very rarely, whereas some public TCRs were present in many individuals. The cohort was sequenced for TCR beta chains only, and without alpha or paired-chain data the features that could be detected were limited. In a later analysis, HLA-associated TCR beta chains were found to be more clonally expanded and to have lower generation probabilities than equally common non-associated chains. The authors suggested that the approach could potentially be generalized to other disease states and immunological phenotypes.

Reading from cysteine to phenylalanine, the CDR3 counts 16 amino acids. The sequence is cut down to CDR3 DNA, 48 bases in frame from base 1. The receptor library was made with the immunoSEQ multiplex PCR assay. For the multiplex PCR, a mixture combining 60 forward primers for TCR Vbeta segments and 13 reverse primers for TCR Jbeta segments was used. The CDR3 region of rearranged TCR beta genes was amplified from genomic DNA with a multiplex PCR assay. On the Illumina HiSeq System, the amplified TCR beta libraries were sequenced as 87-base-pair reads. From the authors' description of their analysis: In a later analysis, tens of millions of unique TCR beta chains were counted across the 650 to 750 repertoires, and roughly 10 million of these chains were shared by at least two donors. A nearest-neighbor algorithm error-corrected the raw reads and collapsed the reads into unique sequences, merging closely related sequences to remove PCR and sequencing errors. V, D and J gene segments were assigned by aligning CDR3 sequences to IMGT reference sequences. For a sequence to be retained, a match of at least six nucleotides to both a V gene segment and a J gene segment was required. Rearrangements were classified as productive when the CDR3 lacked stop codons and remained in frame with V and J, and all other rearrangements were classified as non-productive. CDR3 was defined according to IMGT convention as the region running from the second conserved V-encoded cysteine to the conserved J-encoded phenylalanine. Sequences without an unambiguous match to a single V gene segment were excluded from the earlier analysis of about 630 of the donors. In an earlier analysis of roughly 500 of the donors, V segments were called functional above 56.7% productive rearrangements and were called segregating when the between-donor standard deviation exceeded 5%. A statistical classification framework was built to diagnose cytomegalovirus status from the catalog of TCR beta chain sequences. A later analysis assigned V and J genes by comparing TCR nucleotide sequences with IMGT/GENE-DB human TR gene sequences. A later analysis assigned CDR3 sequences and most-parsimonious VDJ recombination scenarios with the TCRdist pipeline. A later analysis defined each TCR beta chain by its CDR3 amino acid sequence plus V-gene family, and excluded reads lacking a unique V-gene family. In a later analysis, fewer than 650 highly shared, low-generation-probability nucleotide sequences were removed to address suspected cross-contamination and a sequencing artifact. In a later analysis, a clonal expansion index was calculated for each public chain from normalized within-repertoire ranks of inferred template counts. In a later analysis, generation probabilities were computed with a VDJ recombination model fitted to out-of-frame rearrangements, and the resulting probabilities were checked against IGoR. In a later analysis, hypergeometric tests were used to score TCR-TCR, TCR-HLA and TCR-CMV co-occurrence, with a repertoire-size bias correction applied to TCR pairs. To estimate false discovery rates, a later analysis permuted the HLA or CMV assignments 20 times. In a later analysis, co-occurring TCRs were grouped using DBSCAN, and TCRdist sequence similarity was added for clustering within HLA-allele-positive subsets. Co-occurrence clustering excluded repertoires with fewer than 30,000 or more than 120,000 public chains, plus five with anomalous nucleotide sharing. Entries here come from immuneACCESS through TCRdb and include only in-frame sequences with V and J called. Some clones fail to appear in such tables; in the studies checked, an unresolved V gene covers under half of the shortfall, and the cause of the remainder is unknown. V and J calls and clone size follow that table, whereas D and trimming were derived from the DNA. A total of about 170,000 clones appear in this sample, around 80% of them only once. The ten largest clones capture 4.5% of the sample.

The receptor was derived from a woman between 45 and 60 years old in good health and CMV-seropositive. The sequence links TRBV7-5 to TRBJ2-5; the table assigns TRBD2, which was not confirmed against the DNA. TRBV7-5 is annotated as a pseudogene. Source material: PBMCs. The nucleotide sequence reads TGTGTCAGAAGCTTATCGGGCCCGGGAACTGGGGAGACCCAGTACTTC. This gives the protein CVRSLSGPGTGETQYF.